The rows below give T cell receptor beta chains drawn from one sample of a study of CD8+CD57+ T cells in acquired aplastic anemia. MiXCR, run by TCRdb on the reads, gives a single entry per CDR3 protein. The repertoire holds about 120,000 distinct CDR3 sequences, with roughly 55% as singletons. The sequencing sample was made of sorted CD4+, CD8+, or CD8+CD57+ T cells (not recorded which) from PBMCs. The receptors here all came from a human donor with aplastic anemia. Each CDR3 is given with its conserved first and last residue. The order of the fields is clone size, J gene, D gene, V gene, CDR3 protein, CDR3 DNA. The D gene is left open where the match is weak. Expanded clones are given a class, and other clones once, few, many or no size at all.

>-|TRBJ2-5|-|TRBV27
CASSPRTKQETQYF
TGTGCCAGCAGTCCCCGGACTAAACAAGAGACCCAGTACTTC
>-|TRBJ2-5|TRBD2|TRBV6-1
CASILWAGDGQYF
TGTGCCAGCATTCTCTGGGCGGGGGACGGGCAGTACTTC
>few|TRBJ2-5|-|TRBV15
CATSRGGQLETQYF
TGTGCCACCAGCAGGGGAGGACAGTTAGAGACCCAGTACTTC
>-|TRBJ1-4|-|TRBV15
CATSRGRRVTEKLFF
TGTGCCACCAGCAGAGGACGCAGGGTGACCGAAAAACTGTTTTTT
>many|TRBJ2-7|TRBD1|TRBV28
CASSPTGGTYEQYF
TGTGCCAGCAGCCCCACAGGGGGGACCTACGAGCAGTACTTC
>many|TRBJ2-7|TRBD2|TRBV2
CATEEGSGRLYF
TGTGCCACCGAAGAGGGTAGCGGGAGACTGTACTTC
>-|TRBJ1-2|TRBD1|TRBV20-1
CRYRGQGAEGYTF
TGCAGATATCGGGGGCAGGGGGCGGAAGGCTACACCTTC
>-|TRBJ2-5|-|TRBV20-1
CSAREGQAQETQYF
TGCAGTGCTAGAGAAGGCCAGGCACAAGAGACCCAGTACTTC
>-|TRBJ1-1|-|TRBV10-3
CAISSDPVKKNTEAFF
TGTGCCATCAGCTCCGACCCAGTAAAAAAGAACACTGAAGCTTTCTTT
>-|TRBJ2-1|-|TRBV15
CATSRGNGRGFF
TGTGCCACCAGCAGAGGCAACGGGAGAGGATTCTTC
>few|TRBJ1-2|-|TRBV5-1
CASSLDLSDPLYKDGYTF
TGCGCCAGCAGCTTGGATTTGTCGGACCCCCTCTATAAGGATGGCTACACCTTC
>few|TRBJ1-1|-|TRBV7-9
CASSSTVDTEAFF
TGTGCCAGCAGCTCTACAGTAGACACTGAAGCTTTCTTT
>many|TRBJ2-1|-|TRBV5-6
CASSLGSDNEQFF
TGTGCCAGCAGCTTGGGCTCAGACAATGAGCAGTTCTTC
>many|TRBJ2-1|TRBD1|TRBV19
CASGSGQGASYNEQFF
TGTGCCAGTGGTTCCGGACAGGGGGCCTCCTACAATGAGCAGTTCTTC
>-|TRBJ1-1|TRBD1|TRBV2
CASSAGGRDTEAFF
TGTGCCAGCAGTGCAGGGGGCAGGGACACTGAAGCTTTCTTT
>-|TRBJ1-2|TRBD1|TRBV7-9
CASSETGGYGYTF
TGTGCCAGCAGCGAAACAGGGGGCTATGGCTACACCTTC
>few|TRBJ2-3|-|TRBV25-1
CASGTGPDTQYF
TGTGCCAGCGGAACAGGGCCAGATACGCAGTATTTT
>-|TRBJ2-7|TRBD2|TRBV19
CASSSASGTYEQYF
TGTGCCAGTAGTTCGGCTAGCGGTACCTACGAGCAGTACTTC
>many|TRBJ2-5|-|TRBV5-6
CASSLAGDFIETQYF
TGTGCCAGCAGCTTGGCCGGGGACTTCATCGAGACCCAGTACTTC
>-|TRBJ1-6|TRBD1|TRBV2
CASSVRDSRNSPLHF
TGTGCCAGCAGTGTCCGGGACAGTCGGAATTCACCCCTCCACTTT
>few|TRBJ1-2|-|TRBV24-1
CATSGFPNYGYTF
TGTGCCACCAGTGGCTTCCCTAACTATGGCTACACCTTC
>-|TRBJ2-4|TRBD2|TRBV4-1
CVSSQDHSLAGVAKNIQYF
TGCGTCAGCAGCCAAGATCATTCACTAGCGGGAGTGGCCAAAAACATTCAGTACTTC
>many|TRBJ1-6|TRBD1|TRBV19
CASTGTESSPLHF
TGTGCCAGCACCGGGACAGAGAGTTCACCCCTCCACTTT
>many|TRBJ2-3|TRBD1|TRBV19
CASSTRQGPDTQYF
TGTGCCAGTAGTACCAGACAGGGGCCAGATACGCAGTATTTT
>many|TRBJ1-1|TRBD1|TRBV19
CASSKGQGREAFF
TGTGCCAGTAGTAAAGGACAGGGTCGGGAAGCTTTCTTT
>few|TRBJ1-2|-|TRBV7-2
CASSSGMGYTF
TGTGCCAGCAGCTCGGGAATGGGCTACACCTTC
>many|TRBJ1-2|TRBD1|TRBV2
CASSRTGQGDGYTF
TGTGCCAGCAGCAGAACGGGACAGGGCGACGGCTACACCTTC
>-|TRBJ2-5|-|TRBV7-9
CASSLGGGETQYF
TGTGCCAGCAGCTTAGGCGGCGGAGAGACCCAGTACTTC
>-|TRBJ2-5|-|TRBV12-3/TRBV12-4
CASSLAKDGQETQYF
TGTGCCAGCAGTTTAGCAAAGGACGGACAAGAGACCCAGTACTTC
>-|TRBJ2-7|-|TRBV2
CASLRTGVTYEQYF
TGTGCCTCCTTAAGAACAGGCGTTACCTACGAGCAGTACTTC
>-|TRBJ2-3|-|TRBV6-5
CASSYSSTDTQYF
TGTGCCAGCAGTTACAGTAGCACAGATACGCAGTATTTT
>-|TRBJ1-1|TRBD1|TRBV19
CASRPGTGGAGTEAFF
TGTGCCAGTAGGCCGGGGACAGGGGGCGCGGGTACTGAAGCTTTCTTT
>-|TRBJ2-5|TRBD2|TRBV11-1
CASSFSGGAPETQYF
TGTGCCAGCAGCTTCAGCGGGGGGGCCCCAGAGACCCAGTACTTC
>-|TRBJ2-1|TRBD2|TRBV10-3
CAISLAGAYNEQFF
TGTGCCATCAGTCTAGCGGGGGCCTACAATGAGCAGTTCTTC
>-|TRBJ1-2|TRBD1|TRBV9
CASQRGPHGYTF
TGTGCCAGCCAGAGGGGGCCTCATGGCTACACCTTC
>-|TRBJ1-2|-|TRBV10-3
CAISQPNYGYTF
TGTGCCATCAGCCAGCCCAACTATGGCTACACCTTC
>-|TRBJ2-7|-|TRBV7-6
CASSLVRDSRERYF
TGTGCCAGCAGCTTAGTTAGAGACAGTCGCGAGCGGTACTTC
>-|TRBJ2-5|-|TRBV7-3
CASSSGLVGGNQETQYF
TGTGCCAGCAGCTCCGGCCTAGTGGGGGGTAACCAAGAGACCCAGTACTTC
>-|TRBJ2-3|-|TRBV10-2
CASSGEFATDTQYF
TGCGCCAGCAGTGGGGAGTTCGCAACAGATACGCAGTATTTT
>-|TRBJ2-1|-|TRBV24-1
CASSLELGARNEQFF
TGTGCCAGCAGCTTGGAATTGGGGGCGAGGAATGAGCAGTTCTTC
>-|TRBJ1-5|-|TRBV15
CATSRDPRLSNQPQHF
TGTGCCACCAGCAGAGATCCTAGACTTAGCAATCAGCCCCAGCATTTT
>-|TRBJ1-5|-|TRBV2
CASGRNENQPQHF
TGTGCCAGCGGACGGAATGAGAATCAGCCCCAGCATTTT
>once|TRBJ1-1|-|TRBV29-1
CSVNRLNTEAFF
TGCAGCGTTAACCGGCTGAACACTGAAGCTTTCTTT
>many|TRBJ2-7|-|TRBV20-1
CSARDLNGGPRPDYEQYF
TGCAGTGCTAGAGACCTTAACGGAGGGCCACGCCCGGACTACGAGCAGTACTTC
>-|TRBJ2-3|TRBD2|TRBV7-4
CASSFATSGNRGVTQYF
TGTGCCAGCAGCTTCGCTACTAGCGGGAATAGGGGCGTTACGCAGTATTTT
>few|TRBJ1-5|-|TRBV6-1
CASRLNSNQPQHF
TGTGCCAGCAGACTTAATAGCAATCAGCCCCAGCATTTT
>-|TRBJ2-1|-|TRBV10-3
CAISESGGGGYNEQFF
TGTGCCATCAGTGAGTCTGGAGGAGGGGGTTACAATGAGCAGTTCTTC
>-|TRBJ2-1|-|TRBV7-9
CASSLSGSQSFF
TGTGCCAGCAGCTTAAGTGGGAGTCAGTCGTTCTTC
>-|TRBJ2-5|-|TRBV5-4
CASSLASKGGQETQYF
TGTGCCAGCAGCTTGGCGTCGAAGGGGGGCCAAGAGACCCAGTACTTC
>-|TRBJ1-5|-|TRBV10-3
CAISESTSGVWPQHF
TGTGCCATCAGTGAGTCTACTTCAGGGGTGTGGCCCCAGCATTTT
>once|TRBJ2-7|-|TRBV5-1
CASSSGPPRVLEQYF
TGCGCCAGCAGCTCGGGCCCCCCTCGGGTACTCGAGCAGTACTTC
>-|TRBJ2-3|-|TRBV7-6
CASSSTPGGTDTQYF
TGTGCCAGCAGCTCCACGCCGGGGGGCACAGATACGCAGTATTTT
>-|TRBJ2-7|-|TRBV28
CASSLVLTGQTYEQYF
TGTGCCAGCAGCCTAGTATTAACGGGCCAGACCTACGAGCAGTACTTC
>-|TRBJ2-1|-|TRBV9
CASSPWDRINEQFF
TGTGCCAGCAGCCCCTGGGATAGAATTAATGAGCAGTTCTTC
>-|TRBJ2-7|TRBD1|TRBV19
CASSILTGTGTYEQYF
TGTGCCAGTAGTATCCTTACCGGGACAGGGACCTACGAGCAGTACTTC
>-|TRBJ2-7|-|TRBV2
CASSRQEYEQYF
TGTGCCAGCAGTAGACAGGAGTACGAGCAGTACTTC
>few|TRBJ2-3|-|TRBV2
CASRLGTDTQYF
TGTGCCAGCAGGTTGGGCACAGATACGCAGTATTTT
>many|TRBJ1-1|-|TRBV9
CASSVDSGDPTPEAFF
TGTGCCAGCAGCGTAGATTCAGGGGACCCTACTCCTGAAGCTTTCTTT
>few|TRBJ2-5|TRBD2|TRBV7-9
CASSTTRTSSGTQYF
TGTGCCAGCAGCACTACGCGGACTAGCTCCGGGACCCAGTACTTC
>-|TRBJ1-3|-|TRBV25-1
CASSDIFSGNTIYF
TGTGCCAGCAGCGATATCTTCTCTGGAAACACCATATATTTT